The T cell receptor (beta chain) described here comes from a study of cytomegalovirus exposure and HLA in healthy donors. Looking at the study overall: There were approximately 400 genotyped donors. Of these, roughly 80% fell in the genetic ancestry cluster associated with self-reported Caucasian donors.

Both 60 Vbeta primers and 13 Jbeta primers went into the PCR. Data came from immunoSEQ multiplex PCR; TCRdb stores just in-frame clones and leaves some out. This sample carries approximately 220,000 clones, approximately 80% of them seen once, and the ten largest clones take under 0.25%. Germline V gene data show CDR1 as SNHLY and CDR2 as FYNNEI. V was trimmed by 5 bases and J by 4 bases, leaving 14 bases between them. CDR3 length: 14 residues. The gene calls are TRBV2 and TRBJ2-5, with D perhaps matching TRBD1 (5 bases). This TCR was sampled from a girl aged 2 to 10 in good health and CMV-seronegative. What was sequenced was PBMCs. Written as DNA, the CDR3 is TGTGCCAGCAGTTCCCAGGGTAGGGGAGAGACCCAGTACTTC. Protein product: CASSSQGRGETQYF.